Here is one TCR beta chain with its context. The antigen is unknown. Researchers ran the PCR with 60 Vbeta and 13 Jbeta primers. Measured with immunoSEQ multiplex PCR; TCRdb has only the in-frame clones, and not every one. The data show roughly 120,000 clones, more than 80% seen once. Germline loops: CDR1 LNHNV, CDR2 YYDKDF (reference sequence). Trimming took off 4 bases at V and 0 bases at J, with 6 bases between the two ends. The CDR3 covers 13 residues. This sample was included in a study of cytomegalovirus exposure and HLA in healthy donors. Findings and limits, study-wide: Another analysis was done later, and it associated roughly 15,000 TCR beta sequences with HLA alleles at 0.05 false discovery rate. Among donors in an Asian-associated ancestry cluster, a later analysis reportedly found fewer N-insertions than the roughly 610-donor mean. The study flagged some 180 TCR beta chains as cytomegalovirus-associated.

V and J are TRBV15 and TRBJ1-1; a possible D gene is TRBD1 (5 bases). Sequencing was done on a sample of PBMCs. The TCR was taken from a man aged 35 to 55 in good health and CMV-seronegative. CDR3 amino acids: CATSTTVNTEAFF. The CDR3 nucleotides read TGTGCCACCAGCACGACAGTGAACACTGAAGCTTTCTTT.